This T cell receptor (beta chain) was profiled in a study of CD8+ T cells in alopecia areata. Extraction of RNA preceded its reverse transcription into cDNA, which served as the sequencing template. TCRdb's table, derived via immunoSEQ multiplex PCR, lists solely in-frame clones and lacks some. The sample includes 130,000 or so clones, 49% of them seen just once. A word on this clone: The antigen is not known.

The CDR3 totals 16 residues. Germline V gene lookup returns CDR1 SGDLS and CDR2 YYNGEE. Deletions cut 2 bases from V and 5 bases from J, with 19 bases between. Regarding the study as a whole: Normal scalp had lower clonality than lesional scalp, with alopecia totalis/universalis lesions showing this most strongly.

The sequences come from CD8+ T cells sorted from blood, collected at week 0. The TCR was taken from a human donor with alopecia areata. The rearrangement uses TRBV9 and TRBJ2-5, with D possibly being TRBD1 or TRBD2 (5 bases each). CDR3 amino acids: CASSVGGTGGRETQYF. CDR3 coding DNA: TGTGCCAGCAGCGTCGGAGGAACAGGCGGCCGGGAGACCCAGTACTTC.